The rows below give T cell receptor beta chains drawn from one sample of a study of spatial heterogeneity in lung cancer. TCRdb reprocessed the 5' RACE reads via MiXCR and lists one record per CDR3 protein. The sample has fewer than 100,000 distinct CDR3 sequences, roughly 19% seen once. Material: PBMCs, obtained at follow-up. These receptors were obtained from a male donor with early-stage non-small cell lung cancer. CDR3s include the opening cysteine and the closing phenylalanine or tryptophan. Each record gives: J gene, V gene, CDR3 protein.

j_gene: TRBJ2-1; v_gene: TRBV11-2; CDR3aa: CASSHDFSYNEQFF
j_gene: TRBJ2-1; v_gene: TRBV5-1; CDR3aa: CASSAPETTVEYNEQFF
j_gene: TRBJ1-5; v_gene: TRBV21-1; CDR3aa: CASSKEGGRRIQPQHF
j_gene: TRBJ1-1; v_gene: TRBV5-6; CDR3aa: CASSLLVPGENTEAFF
j_gene: TRBJ1-1; v_gene: TRBV9; CDR3aa: CASSVPPLGEAFF
j_gene: TRBJ2-7; v_gene: TRBV20-1; CDR3aa: CSAKASGASYEQYF
j_gene: TRBJ1-1; v_gene: TRBV29-1; CDR3aa: CSVVAGTMNTEAFF
j_gene: TRBJ1-1; v_gene: TRBV28; CDR3aa: CASSLLGQSYTEAFF
j_gene: TRBJ2-2; v_gene: TRBV5-5; CDR3aa: CASTLWGARTGELFF
j_gene: TRBJ2-3; v_gene: TRBV7-8; CDR3aa: CASSRPWGGLDTDTQYF
j_gene: TRBJ2-2; v_gene: TRBV7-2; CDR3aa: CASSFRQFTGELFF
j_gene: TRBJ1-1; v_gene: TRBV12-3/TRBV12-4; CDR3aa: CASSRIRDSTNTEAFF
j_gene: TRBJ2-1; v_gene: TRBV7-3; CDR3aa: CASSLRTHNEQFF
j_gene: TRBJ1-3; v_gene: TRBV14; CDR3aa: CASSQDVPRGNTIYF
j_gene: TRBJ2-3; v_gene: TRBV5-8; CDR3aa: CASSPGVAGDPRASTDTQYF
j_gene: TRBJ2-3; v_gene: TRBV20-1; CDR3aa: CSARDLRRTDTQYF
j_gene: TRBJ2-3; v_gene: TRBV25-1; CDR3aa: CASSELSGRDLGDTQYF
j_gene: TRBJ2-1; v_gene: TRBV12-3/TRBV12-4; CDR3aa: CASSMGAGRAVAEQFF
j_gene: TRBJ1-1; v_gene: TRBV12-3/TRBV12-4; CDR3aa: CASSLRGVGTEAFF
j_gene: TRBJ2-7; v_gene: TRBV12-3/TRBV12-4; CDR3aa: CASSTSGIYEQYF
j_gene: TRBJ2-3; v_gene: TRBV2; CDR3aa: CASSEGAVIRYF
j_gene: TRBJ2-5; v_gene: TRBV7-2; CDR3aa: CASSSTVNSVEETQYF
j_gene: TRBJ1-1; v_gene: TRBV5-1; CDR3aa: CASSLVKGNTEAFF
j_gene: TRBJ2-5; v_gene: TRBV24-1; CDR3aa: CATSDLQRFGGGMRETQYF
j_gene: TRBJ2-3; v_gene: TRBV29-1; CDR3aa: CSASTRYTDTQYF
j_gene: TRBJ2-3; v_gene: TRBV9; CDR3aa: CASSVTGASTDTQYF
j_gene: TRBJ2-2; v_gene: TRBV19; CDR3aa: CASSNRALASTGELFF
j_gene: TRBJ2-1; v_gene: TRBV11-2; CDR3aa: CASSQDRHNEQFF
j_gene: TRBJ2-5; v_gene: TRBV12-3/TRBV12-4; CDR3aa: CASTGVLRTQYF
j_gene: TRBJ2-6; v_gene: TRBV18; CDR3aa: CASSPQYREMSGANVLTF
j_gene: TRBJ2-6; v_gene: TRBV5-4; CDR3aa: CASRFWNTGANVLTF
j_gene: TRBJ1-1; v_gene: TRBV2; CDR3aa: CASTSGGGFINTEAFF